This TCR beta chain was sequenced during a study of T cell repertoires in cytomegalovirus infection. Study-level findings and limits: Frequencies of public TCR beta families were cumulated, and this identified carriers of CMV plus the relevant HLA.

The germline gives CDR1 MDHEN, CDR2 SYDVKM. The V end lost 5 bases, the J end lost 1 base, and 11 bases lay between the germline ends. The CDR3 has 15 amino acids. Points on this clonotype: Its antigen is unknown.

Using its own MiXCR run on the reads, TCRdb lists one record per CDR3 protein. The table shows 700,000 to 950,000 distinct CDR3 sequences, with about 30% occurring only once. Material: cultured CD8+ T cells from PBMCs, obtained from culture after CMV antigen stimulation. V gene TRBV28 combines with J gene TRBJ2-2; TRBD1 might be the D (6 bases). This TCR came from a human donor in good health (CMV status not recorded). Some clones in this sample may be carry-over from other donors' samples. The CDR3 region is CASSRPGENTGELFF. Written as DNA, the CDR3 is TGTGCCAGCAGTCGGCCAGGGGAGAACACCGGGGAGCTGTTTTTT.